The present T cell receptor (beta chain) was sequenced within a study of neurological immune-mediated disorders. MiXCR, run by TCRdb on the 5' RACE reads, gives a single entry per CDR3 protein. Of 70,000 or so distinct CDR3 sequences listed, more than 3% are singletons. The receptor comes from a woman aged 45-65 years with multiple sclerosis. Sequenced sample: PBMCs.

DNA for the CDR3: TGTGCCAGCAGTATCACCGGGGGGTACAATGAGCAGTTCTTC. This gives the protein CASSITGGYNEQFF. The chain uses TRBV6-2 or TRBV6-3 and TRBJ2-1; 7 positions match TRBD2. The germline V gene encodes CDR1 MNHEY and CDR2 SVGEGT. V lost 5 bases and J lost 4; bases outside the gene matches: 5. This CDR3 has 14 residues.